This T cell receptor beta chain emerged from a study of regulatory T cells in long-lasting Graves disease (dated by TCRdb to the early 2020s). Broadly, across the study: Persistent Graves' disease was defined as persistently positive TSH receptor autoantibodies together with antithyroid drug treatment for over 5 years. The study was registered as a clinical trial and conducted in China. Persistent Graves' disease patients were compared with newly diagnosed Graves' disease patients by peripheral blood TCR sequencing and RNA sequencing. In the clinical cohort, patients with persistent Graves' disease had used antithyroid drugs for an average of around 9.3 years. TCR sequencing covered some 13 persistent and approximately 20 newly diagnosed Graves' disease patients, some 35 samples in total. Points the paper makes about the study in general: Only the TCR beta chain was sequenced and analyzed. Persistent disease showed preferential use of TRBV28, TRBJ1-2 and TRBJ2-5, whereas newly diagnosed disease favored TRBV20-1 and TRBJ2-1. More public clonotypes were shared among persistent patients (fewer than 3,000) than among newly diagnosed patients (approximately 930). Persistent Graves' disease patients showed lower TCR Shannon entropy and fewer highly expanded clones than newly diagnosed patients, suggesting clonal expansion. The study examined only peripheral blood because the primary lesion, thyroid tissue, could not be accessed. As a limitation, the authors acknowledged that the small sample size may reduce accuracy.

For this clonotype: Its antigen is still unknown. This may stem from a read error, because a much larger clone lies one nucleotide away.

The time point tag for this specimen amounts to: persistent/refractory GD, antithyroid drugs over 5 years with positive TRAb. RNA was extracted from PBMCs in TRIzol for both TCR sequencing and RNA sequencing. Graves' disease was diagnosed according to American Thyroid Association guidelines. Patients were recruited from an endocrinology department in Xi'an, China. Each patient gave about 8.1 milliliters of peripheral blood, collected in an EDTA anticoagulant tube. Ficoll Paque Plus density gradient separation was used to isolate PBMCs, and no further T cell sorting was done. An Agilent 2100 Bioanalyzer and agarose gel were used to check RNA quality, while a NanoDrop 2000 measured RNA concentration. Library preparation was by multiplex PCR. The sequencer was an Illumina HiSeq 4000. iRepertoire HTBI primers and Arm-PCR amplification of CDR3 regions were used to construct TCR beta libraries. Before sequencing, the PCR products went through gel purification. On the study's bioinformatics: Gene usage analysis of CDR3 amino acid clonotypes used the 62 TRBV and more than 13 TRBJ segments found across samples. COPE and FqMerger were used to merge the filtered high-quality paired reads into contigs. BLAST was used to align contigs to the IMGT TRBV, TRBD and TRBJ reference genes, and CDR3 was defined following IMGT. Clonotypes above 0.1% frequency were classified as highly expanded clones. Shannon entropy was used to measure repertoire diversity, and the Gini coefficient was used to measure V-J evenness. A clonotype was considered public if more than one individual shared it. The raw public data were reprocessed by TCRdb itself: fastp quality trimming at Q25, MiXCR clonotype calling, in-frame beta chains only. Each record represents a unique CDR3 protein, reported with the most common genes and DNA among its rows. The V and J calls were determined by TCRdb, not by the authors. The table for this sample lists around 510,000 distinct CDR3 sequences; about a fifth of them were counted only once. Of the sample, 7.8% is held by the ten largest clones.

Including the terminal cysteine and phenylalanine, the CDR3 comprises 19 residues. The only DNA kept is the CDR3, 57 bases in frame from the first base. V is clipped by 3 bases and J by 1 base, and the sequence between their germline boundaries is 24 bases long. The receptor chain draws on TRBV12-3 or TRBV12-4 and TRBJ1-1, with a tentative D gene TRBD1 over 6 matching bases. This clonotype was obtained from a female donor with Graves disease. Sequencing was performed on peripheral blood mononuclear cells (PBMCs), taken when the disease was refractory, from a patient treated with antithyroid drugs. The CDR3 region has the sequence CASSFAILKGGLENTEAFF. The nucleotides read TGTGCCAGCAGTTTTGCCATTTTGAAGGGGGGATTGGAGAACACTGAAGCTTTCTTT.